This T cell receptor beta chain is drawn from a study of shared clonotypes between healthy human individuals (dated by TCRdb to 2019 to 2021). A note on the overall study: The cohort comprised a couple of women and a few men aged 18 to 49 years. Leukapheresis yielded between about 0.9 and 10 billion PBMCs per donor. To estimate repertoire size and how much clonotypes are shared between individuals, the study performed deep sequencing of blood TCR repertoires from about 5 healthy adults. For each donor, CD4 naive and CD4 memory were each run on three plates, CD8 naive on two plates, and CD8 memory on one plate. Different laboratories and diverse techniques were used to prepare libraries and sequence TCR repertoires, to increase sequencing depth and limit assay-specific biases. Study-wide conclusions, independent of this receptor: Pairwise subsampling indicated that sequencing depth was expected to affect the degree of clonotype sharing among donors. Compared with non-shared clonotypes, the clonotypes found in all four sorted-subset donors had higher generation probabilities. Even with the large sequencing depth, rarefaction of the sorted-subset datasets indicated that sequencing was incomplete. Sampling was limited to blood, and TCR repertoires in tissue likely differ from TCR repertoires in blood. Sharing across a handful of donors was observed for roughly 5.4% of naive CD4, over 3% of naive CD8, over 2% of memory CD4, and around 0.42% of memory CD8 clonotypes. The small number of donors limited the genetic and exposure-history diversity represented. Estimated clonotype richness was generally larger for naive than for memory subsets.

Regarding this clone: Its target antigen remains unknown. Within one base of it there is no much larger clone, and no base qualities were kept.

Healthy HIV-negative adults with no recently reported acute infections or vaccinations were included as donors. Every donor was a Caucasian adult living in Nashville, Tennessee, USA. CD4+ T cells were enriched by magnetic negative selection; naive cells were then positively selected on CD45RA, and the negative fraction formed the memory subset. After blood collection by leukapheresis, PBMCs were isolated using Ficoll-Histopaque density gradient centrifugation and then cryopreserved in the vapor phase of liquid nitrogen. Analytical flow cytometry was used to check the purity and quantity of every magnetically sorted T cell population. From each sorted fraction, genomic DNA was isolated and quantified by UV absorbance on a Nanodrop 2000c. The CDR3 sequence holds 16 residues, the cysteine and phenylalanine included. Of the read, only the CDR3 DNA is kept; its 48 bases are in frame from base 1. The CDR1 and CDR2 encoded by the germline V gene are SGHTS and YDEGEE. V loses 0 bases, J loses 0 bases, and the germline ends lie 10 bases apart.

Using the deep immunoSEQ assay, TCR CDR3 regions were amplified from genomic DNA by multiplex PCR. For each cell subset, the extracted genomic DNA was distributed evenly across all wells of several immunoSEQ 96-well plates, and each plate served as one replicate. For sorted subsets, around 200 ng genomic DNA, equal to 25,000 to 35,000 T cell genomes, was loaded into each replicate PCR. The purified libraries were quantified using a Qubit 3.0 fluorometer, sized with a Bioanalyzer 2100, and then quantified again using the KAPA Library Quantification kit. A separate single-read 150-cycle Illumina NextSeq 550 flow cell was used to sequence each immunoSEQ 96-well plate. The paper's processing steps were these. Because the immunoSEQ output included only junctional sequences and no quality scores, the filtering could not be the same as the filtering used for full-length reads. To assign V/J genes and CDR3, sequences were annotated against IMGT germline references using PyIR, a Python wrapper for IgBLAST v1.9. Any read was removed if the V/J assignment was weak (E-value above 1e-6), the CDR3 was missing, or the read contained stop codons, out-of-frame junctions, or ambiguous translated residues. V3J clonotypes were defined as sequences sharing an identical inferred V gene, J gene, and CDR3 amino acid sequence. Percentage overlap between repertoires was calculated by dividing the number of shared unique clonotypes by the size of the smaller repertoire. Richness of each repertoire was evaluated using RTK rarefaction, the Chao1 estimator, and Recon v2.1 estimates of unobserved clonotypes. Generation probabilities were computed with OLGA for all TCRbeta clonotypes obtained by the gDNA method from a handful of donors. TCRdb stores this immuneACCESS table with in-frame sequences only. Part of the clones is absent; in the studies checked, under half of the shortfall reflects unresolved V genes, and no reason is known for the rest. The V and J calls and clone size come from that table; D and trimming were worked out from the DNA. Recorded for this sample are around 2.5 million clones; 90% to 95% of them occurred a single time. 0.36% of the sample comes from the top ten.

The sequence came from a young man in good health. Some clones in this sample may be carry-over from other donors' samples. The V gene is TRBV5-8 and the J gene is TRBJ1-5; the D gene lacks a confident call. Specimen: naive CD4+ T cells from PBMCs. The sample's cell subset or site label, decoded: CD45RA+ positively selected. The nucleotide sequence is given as TGTGCCAGCAGCTTGGGTACCGGTTATAGCAATCAGCCCCAGCATTTT. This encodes CASSLGTGYSNQPQHF. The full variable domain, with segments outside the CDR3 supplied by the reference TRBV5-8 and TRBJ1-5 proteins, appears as EAGVTQSPTHLIKTRGQQATLRCSPISGHTSVYWYQQALGLGLQFLLWYDEGEERNRGNFPPRFSGRQFPNYSSELNVNALELEDSALYLCASSLGTGYSNQPQHFGDGTRLSIL.